This is a list of T cell receptor beta chains from one sample in a study of shared clonotypes between healthy human individuals. The protocol was immunoSEQ multiplex PCR, while the TCRdb copy is restricted to in-frame clones and leaves out a portion. The top ten hold approximately 12% of the sample, which has about 480,000 clones, approximately 79% seen once. The sample taken for sequencing was PBMCs. These receptors came from a woman in her forties in good health. Some clones in this sample may be carry-over from other donors' samples. CDR3s include the opening cysteine and the closing phenylalanine or tryptophan. Each record gives: V gene, J gene, CDR3 protein.

>TRBV28|TRBJ1-4
CASLSQGAQKLFF
>TRBV4-3|TRBJ1-2
CASSQDSGTGVGGYTF
>TRBV6-1|TRBJ2-4
CARNEQGPFVNIQYF
>TRBV13|TRBJ2-7
CASSPRGDRGYEQYF
>TRBV6-5|TRBJ2-1
CASTPEGPDNEQFF
>TRBV5-1|TRBJ2-2
CASRPDRGPSNTGELFF
>TRBV9|TRBJ2-3
CASSVVLSVDSSSTDTQYF
>TRBV7-9|TRBJ2-5
CASSQEAGTGGETQYF
>TRBV11-3|TRBJ2-5
CASSLGTPETQYF
>TRBV28|TRBJ1-1
CASSPPAQGTEAFF
>TRBV15|TRBJ2-2
CATGVLAGLKVGELFF
>TRBV29-1|TRBJ2-5
CSVARVLVETQYF
>TRBV19|TRBJ1-5
CASSIKWGQPQHF
>TRBV4-1|TRBJ1-4
CASSPGQTTNEKLFF
>TRBV29-1|TRBJ2-3
CSVDVHGVPDTQYF
>TRBV6-1|TRBJ2-1
CASSEAGVPGVPGLAGYNEQFF
>TRBV4-2|TRBJ1-5
CASSQTGGGNQPQHF
>TRBV5-1|TRBJ2-5
CASSLGTSGRGFQETQYF
>TRBV18|TRBJ2-2
CASSPLGTSGGELFF
>TRBV19|TRBJ2-3
CASRSGFGTSVADTQYF
>TRBV6-5|TRBJ2-5
CASSDRGGETQYF
>TRBV29-1|TRBJ2-1
CSVGDILKFF
>TRBV11-2|TRBJ2-1
CASSLDRSGTEQFF
>TRBV27|TRBJ1-1
CASRGRGLTEAFF
>TRBV11-2|TRBJ2-5
CASSPGGTLYQETQYF
>TRBV7-9|TRBJ2-1
CASSSLAGAAPTYNEQFF
>TRBV5-1|TRBJ2-7
CASSLVGTSEDEQYF
>TRBV18|TRBJ1-4
CASSPPASEKLFF
>TRBV16|TRBJ2-3
CASSRQLAGDTDTQYF